These T cell receptor beta chains were read from a single sample in a study of blood T cells in healthy people across ages. TCRdb processed the 5' RACE reads anew with MiXCR; each CDR3 protein has one entry. The sample shows 550,000 to 800,000 distinct CDR3 sequences, around a fifth of them seen only once. The specimen sequenced was blood. Receptors originate from an older man in good health. Both conserved end residues are part of each CDR3. A D gene is named only where the DNA matches it firmly. Clone size is given for some rows only: seen once, a few or many times, or a class if the clone is expanded.

j_gene,d_gene,v_gene,abundance,CDR3aa,CDR3nt
TRBJ2-5,TRBD1,TRBV20-1,-,CSARIVGTALGETQYF,TGCAGTGCTAGAATCGTAGGGACAGCCCTTGGAGAGACCCAGTACTTC
TRBJ2-7,TRBD1,TRBV7-9,-,CASSLPSGTTGDYEQYF,TGTGCCAGCAGCTTACCTTCCGGGACAACAGGGGACTACGAGCAGTACTTC
TRBJ2-1,TRBD2,TRBV6-2/TRBV6-3,-,CASSYSITSSGRAIEQFF,TGTGCCAGCAGTTACTCGATCACCTCTAGCGGGAGGGCCATTGAGCAGTTCTTC
TRBJ2-5,-,TRBV20-1,many,CSARIGVETQYF,TGCAGTGCAAGAATAGGGGTAGAGACCCAGTACTTC
TRBJ2-3,TRBD2,TRBV6-6,-,CASHHLAGGPDTQYF,TGTGCCAGCCATCACTTAGCGGGAGGGCCAGATACGCAGTATTTT
TRBJ2-3,-,TRBV24-1,-,CATSDGTPDTQYF,TGTGCCACCAGTGACGGGACTCCAGATACGCAGTATTTT
TRBJ1-5,TRBD1,TRBV6-1,-,CASFPLRDRGHQPQHF,TGTGCCAGCTTCCCCTTGCGGGACAGGGGGCATCAGCCCCAGCATTTT
TRBJ2-2,-,TRBV15,many,CATSRGSQTGELFF,TGTGCCACCAGCAGGGGCTCGCAAACCGGGGAGCTGTTTTTT
TRBJ2-1,-,TRBV4-1,-,CASSHRQVYNEQFF,TGCGCCAGCAGCCACCGACAGGTATACAATGAGCAGTTCTTC
TRBJ2-5,TRBD1,TRBV20-1,-,CSPNRGLGQETQYF,TGCAGTCCCAACAGGGGGCTCGGCCAAGAGACCCAGTACTTC
TRBJ2-3,TRBD2,TRBV3-1,-,CASSQREGIADTQYF,TGTGCCAGCAGCCAGCGGGAGGGCATCGCAGATACGCAGTATTTT
TRBJ2-1,TRBD2,TRBV12-3/TRBV12-4,-,CASSFRLGEGSGQFF,TGTGCCAGCAGTTTTCGTCTCGGGGAGGGCTCGGGGCAGTTCTTC
TRBJ2-5,TRBD2,TRBV7-2,-,CASSSQRTSGETQYF,TGTGCCAGCAGCTCCCAACGGACTAGCGGTGAGACCCAGTACTTC
TRBJ1-1,-,TRBV5-6,many,CASSLGLLNTEAFF,TGTGCCAGCAGTTTGGGCCTACTGAACACTGAAGCTTTCTTT
TRBJ2-3,TRBD2,TRBV28,-,CASSSGLAGSDTQYF,TGTGCCAGCAGTTCGGGACTAGCGGGATCAGATACGCAGTATTTT
TRBJ1-2,-,TRBV7-2,-,CASSFGFGYTF,TGTGCCAGCAGCTTTGGGTTTGGCTACACCTTC
TRBJ1-5,-,TRBV2,-,CASSEGQGGQPQHF,TGTGCCAGCAGTGAAGGGCAGGGCGGGCAGCCCCAGCATTTT
TRBJ2-1,TRBD2,TRBV7-6,few,CASSFLTSGSDNEQFF,TGTGCCAGCAGCTTCCTGACTAGCGGGAGCGACAATGAGCAGTTCTTC
TRBJ1-1,-,TRBV7-8,-,CASSSSRERGTEAFF,TGTGCCAGCAGCTCGTCCAGGGAGAGGGGAACTGAAGCTTTCTTT
TRBJ2-7,-,TRBV5-1,-,CASSLTQGNGNEQYF,TGCGCCAGCAGCTTGACACAGGGAAACGGTAACGAGCAGTACTTC
TRBJ2-5,TRBD1,TRBV6-1,-,CASRRGQGALEETQYF,TGTGCCAGCAGAAGAGGACAGGGGGCGCTTGAAGAGACCCAGTACTTC
TRBJ1-3,TRBD1,TRBV7-2,-,CASSPLLQGAPGNTIYF,TGTGCCAGCAGTCCACTCCTACAGGGGGCCCCTGGAAACACCATATATTTT
TRBJ2-3,TRBD2,TRBV5-5,-,CASSLSGTRADTQYF,TGTGCCAGCAGCTTGTCAGGGACTAGGGCAGATACGCAGTATTTT
TRBJ2-5,-,TRBV24-1,few,CATSGGSQETQYF,TGTGCCACCAGTGGCGGCAGCCAAGAGACCCAGTACTTC
TRBJ2-5,TRBD2,TRBV6-6,few,CASSIRTSGIETQYF,TGTGCCAGCAGTATTAGGACTAGCGGGATTGAGACCCAGTACTTC
TRBJ2-3,TRBD2,TRBV7-9,many,CASSLSSGSTDTQYF,TGTGCCAGCAGCTTGAGTAGCGGGAGCACAGATACGCAGTATTTT
TRBJ2-7,TRBD1,TRBV6-1,-,CASSGRGAGGSYEQYF,TGTGCCAGCAGTGGTCGAGGGGCAGGGGGCTCCTACGAGCAGTACTTC
TRBJ2-1,TRBD2,TRBV20-1,-,CSADGLAADNEQFF,TGCAGTGCCGACGGTCTAGCGGCAGACAATGAGCAGTTCTTC
TRBJ2-7,TRBD1,TRBV28,-,CASSFSPQSPGQGFYEQYF,TGTGCCAGCAGTTTCAGCCCCCAGTCGCCGGGACAGGGTTTTTACGAGCAGTACTTC
TRBJ2-7,TRBD2,TRBV29-1,few,CSGLLAGVSYEQYF,TGCAGCGGCCTCCTAGCGGGAGTAAGCTACGAGCAGTACTTC
TRBJ2-7,TRBD2,TRBV12-3/TRBV12-4,-,CASRPTSGMVSEQYF,TGTGCCAGCAGGCCCACTAGCGGGATGGTCTCCGAGCAGTACTTC
TRBJ2-5,-,TRBV29-1,-,CSSRGLGAQETQYF,TGCAGCTCCCGGGGGCTAGGGGCCCAAGAGACCCAGTACTTC
TRBJ2-3,-,TRBV3-1,few,CASSQDLRADGTDTQYF,TGTGCCAGCAGCCAAGATTTGCGGGCGGACGGCACAGATACGCAGTATTTT
TRBJ2-1,TRBD2,TRBV3-1,many,CASSQLAGGENEQFF,TGTGCCAGCAGCCAACTAGCGGGAGGGGAAAATGAGCAGTTCTTC
TRBJ1-1,-,TRBV14,-,CASSQDAYTEAFF,TGTGCCAGCAGCCAAGATGCCTACACTGAAGCTTTCTTT
TRBJ1-4,-,TRBV13,-,CASSLGLGLTNEKLFF,TGTGCCAGCAGCTTAGGGCTAGGCTTGACTAATGAAAAACTGTTTTTT
TRBJ2-1,-,TRBV12-3/TRBV12-4,many,CASTTEGWGEQFF,TGTGCCAGCACAACAGAAGGGTGGGGTGAGCAGTTCTTC
TRBJ1-1,TRBD1,TRBV28,-,CASRRRGTGFMNTEAFF,TGTGCCAGCAGACGACGCGGGACAGGATTCATGAACACTGAAGCTTTCTTT
TRBJ2-7,-,TRBV21-1,-,CASSKTTGAYEQYF,TGTGCCAGCAGCAAAACCACAGGGGCCTACGAGCAGTACTTC
TRBJ2-2,-,TRBV14,-,CASSQVRVSNTGELFF,TGTGCCAGCAGCCAAGTGAGGGTTTCGAACACCGGGGAGCTGTTTTTT
TRBJ2-5,-,TRBV18,-,CASSHPTGTPEETQYF,TGTGCCAGCTCACACCCTACCGGGACCCCCGAAGAGACCCAGTACTTC
TRBJ2-1,TRBD1,TRBV5-1,-,CASSLARGNSYNEQFF,TGCGCCAGCAGCTTGGCCAGGGGGAACTCCTACAATGAGCAGTTCTTC
TRBJ1-2,-,TRBV29-1,many,CSVSVRSNYGYTF,TGCAGCGTTTCTGTCCGGTCTAACTATGGCTACACCTTC
TRBJ2-1,-,TRBV28,-,CASSYLTAYNEQFF,TGTGCCAGCAGTTACCTGACGGCGTACAATGAGCAGTTCTTC
TRBJ2-1,-,TRBV27,few,CASKKAGSSYNEQFF,TGTGCCAGCAAGAAGGCGGGGAGCTCCTACAATGAGCAGTTCTTC
TRBJ2-7,-,TRBV29-1,few,CSVVGGSNSYEQYF,TGCAGCGTTGTAGGAGGATCCAACTCCTACGAGCAGTACTTC
TRBJ1-2,-,TRBV28,-,CASTISGGYGYTF,TGTGCCAGCACCATCTCCGGAGGGTATGGCTACACCTTC
TRBJ1-1,-,TRBV6-1,-,CASTTQMNTEAFF,TGTGCCAGCACGACACAGATGAACACTGAAGCTTTCTTT
TRBJ2-1,-,TRBV12-3/TRBV12-4,-,CASSFGQGSYEQHF,-